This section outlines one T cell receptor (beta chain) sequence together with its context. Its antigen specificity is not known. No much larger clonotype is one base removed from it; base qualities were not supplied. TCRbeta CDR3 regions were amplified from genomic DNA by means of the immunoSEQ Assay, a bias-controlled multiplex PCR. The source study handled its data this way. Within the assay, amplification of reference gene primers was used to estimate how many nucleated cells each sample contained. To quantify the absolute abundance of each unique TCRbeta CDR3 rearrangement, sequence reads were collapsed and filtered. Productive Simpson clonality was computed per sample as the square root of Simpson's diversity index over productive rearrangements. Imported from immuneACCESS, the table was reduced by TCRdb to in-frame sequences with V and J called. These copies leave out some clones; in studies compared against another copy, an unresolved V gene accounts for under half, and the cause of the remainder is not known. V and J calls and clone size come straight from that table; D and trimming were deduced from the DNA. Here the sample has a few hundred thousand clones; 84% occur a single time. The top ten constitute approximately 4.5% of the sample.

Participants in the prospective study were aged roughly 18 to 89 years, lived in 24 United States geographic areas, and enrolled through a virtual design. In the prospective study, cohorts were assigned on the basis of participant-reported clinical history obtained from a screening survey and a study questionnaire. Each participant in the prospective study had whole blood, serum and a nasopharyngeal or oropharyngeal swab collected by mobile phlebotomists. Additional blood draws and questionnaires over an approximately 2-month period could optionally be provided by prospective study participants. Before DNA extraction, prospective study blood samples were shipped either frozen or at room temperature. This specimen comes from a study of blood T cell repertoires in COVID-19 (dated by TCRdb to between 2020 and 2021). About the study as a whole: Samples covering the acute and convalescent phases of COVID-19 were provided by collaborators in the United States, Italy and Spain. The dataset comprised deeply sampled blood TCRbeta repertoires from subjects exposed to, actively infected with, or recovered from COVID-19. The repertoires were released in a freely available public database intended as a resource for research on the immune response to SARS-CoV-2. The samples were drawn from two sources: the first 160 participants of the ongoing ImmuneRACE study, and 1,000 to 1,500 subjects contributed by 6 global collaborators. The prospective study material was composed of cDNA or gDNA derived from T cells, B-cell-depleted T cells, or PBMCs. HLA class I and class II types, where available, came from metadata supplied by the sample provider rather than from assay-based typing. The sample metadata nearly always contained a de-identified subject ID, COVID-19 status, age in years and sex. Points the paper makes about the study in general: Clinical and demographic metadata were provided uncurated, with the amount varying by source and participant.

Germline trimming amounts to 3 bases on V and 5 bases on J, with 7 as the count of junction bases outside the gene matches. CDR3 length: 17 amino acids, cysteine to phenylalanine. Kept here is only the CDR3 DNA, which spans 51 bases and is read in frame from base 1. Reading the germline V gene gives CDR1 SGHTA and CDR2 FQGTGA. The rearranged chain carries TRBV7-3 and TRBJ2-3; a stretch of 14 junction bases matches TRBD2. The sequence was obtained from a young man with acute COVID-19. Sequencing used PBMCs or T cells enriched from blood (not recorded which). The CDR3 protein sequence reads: CASSLTWTSGRKDTQYF. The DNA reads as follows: TGTGCCAGCAGCTTGACCTGGACTAGCGGGAGGAAAGATACGCAGTATTTT.